This TCR beta chain was retrieved from a study of blood T cells in healthy people across ages (dated by TCRdb to 2014 to 2015). Context from the whole study: In model experiments, template switching captured roughly one uniquely barcoded TCR beta cDNA molecule for every two T cells. Age-related changes in TCR beta repertoire diversity were measured in the study by deep sequencing normalized with unique cDNA molecular identifiers. Donors were grouped into four age groups: young (average roughly 15 years), middle-aged (39), aged (around 62) and long-lived (about 89). The study analyzed two additional independent replicas of 1 million unique cDNA reads from the same blood draw for two donors, one aged 18 to 29 and one aged 80 or older.

The method behind the library was 5' RACE. Reads for this sample came from an Illumina HiSeq 2500. The second PCR ran for about 6 to 11 cycles and used a J-beta primer mix along with a sample-barcoded 5' primer. Each TCR beta cDNA molecule received a unique molecular identifier from a template-switch 5' adaptor carrying 12 random nucleotides. Each sample yielded at least 2.5 million CDR3-containing paired-end reads. First-strand cDNA synthesis was performed from all RNA using the Mint cDNA synthesis kit, with priming by a TRBC-specific oligonucleotide. Following uracil-DNA glycosylase treatment, a first 18-cycle PCR with universal primers M1SS and BC2_uni_R was performed on all cDNA. The authors' pipeline ran thus. For normalization, 1 million high-quality reads were randomly selected from each sample, with every read carrying a distinct molecular identifier. Reads with shared molecular identifiers were discarded instead of being binned into consensus sequences. MiTCR, with a Q25 quality threshold and the strictest error-elimination algorithm, was used for CDR3 identification, clonotype clustering and error correction. A nonparametric unseen species model with Euler transformation was used to estimate a lower bound on total TCR beta diversity. The raw public reads went through TCRdb reprocessing: fastp at Q25, MiXCR clone calling, in-frame beta chains kept. Rows with one shared CDR3 protein collapse into an entry with the most common genes and DNA. TCRdb's processing, not the authors' own work, is the source of the V and J calls. The sample includes over 500,000 distinct CDR3 sequences, with over 25% observed a single time. Of the sample, approximately 4% is held by the ten largest clones.

V loses 2 bases of germline sequence and J loses 5 bases, and the interval between the two ends is 18 bases. Inclusive of the bounding cysteine and phenylalanine, the CDR3 is 16 residues long. CDR3 DNA is the only sequence kept; it has 48 bases, read in frame from the first base. Reading the germline V gene (reference sequence) gives CDR1 SEHNR and CDR2 FQNEAQ. Results the study describes overall, beyond this receptor: There was a strong correlation between observed TCR beta diversity and the percentage of naive T cells measured by flow cytometry. Observed TCR beta diversity per million T cells fell roughly linearly with age, and a significant reduction was already apparent by age around 40. Since profiling was done on bulk unsorted PBMCs, naive and antigen-experienced compartments could not be conclusively compared. Donor CMV infection status was unknown, potentially confounding age-related changes in expanded clonotypes. The long-lived group showed more naive CD4+ T cells, fewer expanded clones and increased TCR diversity than the aged group, suggesting age selection. Estimates of total diversity based on one million sequenced T cells were considered lower bounds and underestimates.

This clonotype was found a few times. Its antigen target is currently unknown. Base-call qualities are not available, and no considerably larger clone is one nucleotide away. The 35 to 40 donors, aged about 6 to 100 years, were systemically healthy Caucasian individuals from Russia. Approximately 9 milliliters of peripheral blood were collected from each donor into EDTA-treated Vacutainer tubes. Ficoll-Paque density-gradient centrifugation was used to isolate PBMCs, with at least 7 million per sample. Total RNA was extracted from PBMCs with Trizol reagent, with at least 6 micrograms obtained per sample. The percentages of naive CD45RAhigh/CD27high T cells were determined by flow cytometry on a PBMC aliquot from every donor. These data are also associated with another study on T cells of mothers and their children. Per the second study: The donors were nine systemically healthy Caucasian individuals, made up of three mothers and their six children. cDNA synthesis used all of the extracted RNA, with approximately 1.4 ug of RNA in each 15 ul reaction. In the second PCR, the M1S primer introduced both the sample barcodes and 2-4 random nucleotides. Each mother yielded over 8.5 million TCR beta CDR3 reads and each child about 3 million reads. Thymic selection similarly shapes TCR recombination output in related and unrelated pairs, with minor effect from inherited differences. Related mother-child pairs always showed normalized repertoire overlap that was slightly higher than in unrelated mother-child pairs, though the difference was never significant. Persistent microchimeric T cell clones were not detected, at a sensitivity of approximately 98 clones per million clonotypes. To look for features that set related mother-child pairs apart from unrelated individuals, the researchers ran deep NGS to compare the TCR beta repertoires of mothers and children. Mothers averaged roughly 36 +/- 4 years of age and children averaged roughly 12 +/- 4 years. After adapter ligation was performed with NEBNext reagents, the libraries were sequenced on an Illumina HiSeq 2000 with 100+100 nt paired-end reads. To prevent cross-contamination, the mother and child libraries were prepared one month apart and sequenced in separate runs. Each donor had between about 500,000 and 2,300,000 distinct TCR beta clonotypes identified. Naive TCR beta clonotypes were estimated from low-frequency clonotypes matched to each donor's FACS-determined naive share, without sorting.

The source material was blood. The chain is assembled from TRBV7-9 and TRBJ2-5; no D gene is confidently identified. The source of this sequence is a boy aged 2 to 10 in good health. The sequenced DNA: TGTGCCAGCAGCTTACCGCTGACTGGTATTGAGGAGACCCAGTACTTC. It translates as CASSLPLTGIEETQYF.